This T cell receptor (beta chain) was profiled in a study of Ad26.COV2.S vaccination and SARS-CoV-2 variants. Trimming removed 4 bases from V and 0 bases from J; junction bases left unmatched: 6. The germline gives CDR1 LGHDT, CDR2 YNNKEL (reference sequence). This CDR3 has 17 residues. The method was immunoSEQ multiplex PCR; TCRdb's version includes in-frame clones alone and lacks a portion of them. The sample records 350,000 to 600,000 clones, 89% being singletons. Treatment defined: around 19 received Ad26.COV2.S at low or high dose, single or two shots; about 5 received placebo; per-sample allocation not given. Sample collection was performed on day 63 after the first vaccine or placebo injection.

The chain combines TRBV3-1 (or the pseudogene TRBV3-2) with TRBJ1-6; 7 positions agree with TRBD1. The TCR sequence derives from a person aged 18-65 years who received the Ad26.COV2.S COVID-19 vaccine or a placebo. Source: peripheral blood, taken in a trial of Ad26.COV2.S vaccine versus placebo. This CDR3 is CASSPQGGSSYNSPLHF. The CDR3 DNA is TGTGCCAGCAGCCCCCAGGGGGGGAGCTCCTATAATTCACCCCTCCACTTT.